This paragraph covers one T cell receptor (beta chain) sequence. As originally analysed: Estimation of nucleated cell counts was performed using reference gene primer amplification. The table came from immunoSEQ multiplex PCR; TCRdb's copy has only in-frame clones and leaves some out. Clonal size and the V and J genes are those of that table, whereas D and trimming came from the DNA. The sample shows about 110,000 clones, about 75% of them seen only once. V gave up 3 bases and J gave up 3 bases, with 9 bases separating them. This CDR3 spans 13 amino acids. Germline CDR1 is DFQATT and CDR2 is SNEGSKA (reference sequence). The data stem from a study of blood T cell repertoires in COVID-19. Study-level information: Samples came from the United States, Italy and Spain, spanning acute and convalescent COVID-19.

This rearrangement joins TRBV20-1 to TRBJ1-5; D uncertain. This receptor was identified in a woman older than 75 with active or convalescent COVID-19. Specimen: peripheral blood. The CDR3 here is CSASSGVNQPQHF. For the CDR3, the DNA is TGCAGTGCTAGTTCCGGGGTCAATCAGCCCCAGCATTTT.